This T cell receptor (beta chain) was documented in a study of T-cell reconstitution after alpha-beta-depleted transplantation in children. Broader study findings: High day-60 TCRbeta diversity in some patients came from surviving recipient T cells and thymic progenitors.

This clonotype has a count of ten or more. Its antigen is not identified. Researchers prepared the TCRbeta library using unique molecular identifiers, the study reports. MiXCR was run by TCRdb on the PCR reads, yielding one entry per CDR3 protein. The sample records about 100,000 distinct CDR3 sequences, about 7.5% being singletons. The CDR3 contains 18 residues. The receptor comes from a boy between 2 and 10 years old with acute lymphoblastic leukemia, due to receive a stem cell transplant. This sequence joins TRBV21-1 and TRBJ1-3. TRBV21-1 has pseudogene status. This material consisted of PBMCs, taken before TCRalphabeta/CD19-depleted stem cell transplant. The CDR3 DNA reads as TGTGCCAGCAGCAAAGAGGGTTGCAGGCCAGACTCTGGAAACACCATATATTTT. The encoded protein is CASSKEGCRPDSGNTIYF.